Sequencing of this T cell receptor beta chain was carried out in a study of blood T cell repertoires in COVID-19. Study background: Spain, Italy and the United States supplied samples that represented acute and convalescent COVID-19.

Data came from immunoSEQ multiplex PCR; TCRdb stores just in-frame clones and leaves some out. The table records 55,000 to 75,000 clones, 70% to 85% of them present only once. CDR1 ENHRY and CDR2 SYGVKD come from the germline V gene. The CDR3 loop spans 13 amino acids. Trimming took 4 bases from V and 5 from J; bases not matched to a gene: 2. The specimen sequenced was peripheral blood. This receptor was identified in a woman in her seventies with acute or convalescent COVID-19. The chain joins TRBV10-3 to TRBJ2-1; 7 positions agree with TRBD1. CDR3 residues: CAISVGQDNEQFF. CDR3 DNA sequence: TGTGCCATCAGTGTAGGACAGGACAATGAGCAGTTCTTC.